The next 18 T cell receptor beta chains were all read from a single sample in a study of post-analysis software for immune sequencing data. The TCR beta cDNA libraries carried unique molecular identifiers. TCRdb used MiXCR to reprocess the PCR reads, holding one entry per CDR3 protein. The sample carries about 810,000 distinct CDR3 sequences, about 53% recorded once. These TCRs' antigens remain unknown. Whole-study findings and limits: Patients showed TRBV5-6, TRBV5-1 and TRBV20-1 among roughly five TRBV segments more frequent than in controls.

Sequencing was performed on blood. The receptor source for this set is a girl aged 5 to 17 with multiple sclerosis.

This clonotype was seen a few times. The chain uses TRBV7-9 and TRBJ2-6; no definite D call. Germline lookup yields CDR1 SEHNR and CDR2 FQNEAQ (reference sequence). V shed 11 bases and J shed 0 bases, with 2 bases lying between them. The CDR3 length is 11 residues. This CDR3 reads CALSGANVLTF. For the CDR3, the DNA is TGTGCCCTCTCTGGGGCCAACGTCCTGACTTTC.

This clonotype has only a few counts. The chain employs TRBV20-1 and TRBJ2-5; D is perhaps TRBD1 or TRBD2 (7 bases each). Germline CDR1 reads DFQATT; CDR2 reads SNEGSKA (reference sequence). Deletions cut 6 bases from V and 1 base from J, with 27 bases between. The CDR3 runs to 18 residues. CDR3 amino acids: CSAPLGGGSATLQETQYF. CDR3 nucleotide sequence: TGCAGTGCCCCTTTGGGAGGGGGCTCTGCGACCCTCCAAGAGACCCAGTACTTC.

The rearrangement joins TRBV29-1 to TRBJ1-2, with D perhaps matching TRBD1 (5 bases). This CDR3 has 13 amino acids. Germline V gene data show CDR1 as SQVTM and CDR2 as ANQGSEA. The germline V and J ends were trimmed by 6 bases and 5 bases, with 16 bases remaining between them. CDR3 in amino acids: CSVGGGSGYGYTF. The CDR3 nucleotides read TGCAGCGTGGGGGGGGGGTCTGGGTATGGCTACACCTTC.

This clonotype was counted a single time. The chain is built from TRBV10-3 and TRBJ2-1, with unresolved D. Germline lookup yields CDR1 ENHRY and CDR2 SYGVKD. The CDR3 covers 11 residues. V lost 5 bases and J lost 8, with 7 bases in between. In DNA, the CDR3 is TGTGCCATCAGTATATACGATGAGCAGTTCTTC. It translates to CAISIYDEQFF.

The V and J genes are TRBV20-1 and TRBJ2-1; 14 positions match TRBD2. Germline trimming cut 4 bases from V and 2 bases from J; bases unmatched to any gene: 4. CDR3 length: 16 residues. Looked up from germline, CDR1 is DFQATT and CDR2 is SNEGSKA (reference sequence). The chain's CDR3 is CSAISTSGRAYNEQFF. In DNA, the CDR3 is TGCAGTGCTATTTCGACTAGCGGGAGGGCCTACAATGAGCAGTTCTTC.

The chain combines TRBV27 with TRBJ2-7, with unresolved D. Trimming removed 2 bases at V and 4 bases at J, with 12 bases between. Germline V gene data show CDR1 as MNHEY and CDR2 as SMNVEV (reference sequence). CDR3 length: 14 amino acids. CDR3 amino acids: CASSLSPVRYEQYF. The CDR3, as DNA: TGTGCCAGCAGTTTAAGTCCGGTACGATACGAGCAGTACTTC.

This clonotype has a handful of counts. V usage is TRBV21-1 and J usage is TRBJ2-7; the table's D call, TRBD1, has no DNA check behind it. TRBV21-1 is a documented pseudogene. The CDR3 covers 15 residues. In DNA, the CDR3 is TGTGCCAGCAGCAAAGTGGGGGCTATCTCCTACGAGCAGTACTTC. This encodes CASSKVGAISYEQYF.

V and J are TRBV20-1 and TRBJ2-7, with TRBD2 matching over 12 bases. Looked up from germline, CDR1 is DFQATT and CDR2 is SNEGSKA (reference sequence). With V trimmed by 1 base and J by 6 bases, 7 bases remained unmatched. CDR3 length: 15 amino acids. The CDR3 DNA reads TGCAGTGCTAGAGTTTTTCTAGCGGGGGGGCCCGAGCAGTACTTC. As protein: CSARVFLAGGPEQYF.

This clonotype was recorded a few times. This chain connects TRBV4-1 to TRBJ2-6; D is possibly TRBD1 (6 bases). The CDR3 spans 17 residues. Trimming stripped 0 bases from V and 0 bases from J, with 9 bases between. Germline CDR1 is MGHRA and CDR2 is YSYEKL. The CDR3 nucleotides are TGCGCCAGCAGCCAAGATCCCAGGGGCTCTGGGGCCAACGTCCTGACTTTC. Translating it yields CASSQDPRGSGANVLTF.

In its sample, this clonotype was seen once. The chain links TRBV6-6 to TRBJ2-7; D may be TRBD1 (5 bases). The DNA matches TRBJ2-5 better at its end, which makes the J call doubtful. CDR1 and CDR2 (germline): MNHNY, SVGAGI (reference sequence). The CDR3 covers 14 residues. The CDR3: CASSYKAGQETQYF. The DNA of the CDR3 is TGTGCCAGCAGTTACAAGGCAGGGCAAGAGACCCAGTACTTC.

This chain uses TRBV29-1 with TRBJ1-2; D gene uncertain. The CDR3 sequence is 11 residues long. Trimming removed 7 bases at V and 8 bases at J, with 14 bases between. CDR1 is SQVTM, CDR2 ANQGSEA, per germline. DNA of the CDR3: TGCAGCGCCGTCCGGGTAGAGGGCTACACCTTC. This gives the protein CSAVRVEGYTF.

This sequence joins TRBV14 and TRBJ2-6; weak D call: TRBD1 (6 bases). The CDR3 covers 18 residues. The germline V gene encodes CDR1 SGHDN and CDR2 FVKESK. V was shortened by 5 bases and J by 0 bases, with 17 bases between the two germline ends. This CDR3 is CASSWGQKVFSGANVLTF. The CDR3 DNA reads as TGTGCCAGCAGCTGGGGACAAAAGGTTTTCTCTGGGGCCAACGTCCTGACTTTC. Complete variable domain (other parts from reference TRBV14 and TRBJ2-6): EAGVTQFPSHSVIEKGQTVTLRCDPISGHDNLYWYRRVMGKEIKFLLHFVKESKQDESGMPNNRFLAERTGGTYSTLKVQPAELEDSGVYFCASSWGQKVFSGANVLTFGAGSRLTVL.

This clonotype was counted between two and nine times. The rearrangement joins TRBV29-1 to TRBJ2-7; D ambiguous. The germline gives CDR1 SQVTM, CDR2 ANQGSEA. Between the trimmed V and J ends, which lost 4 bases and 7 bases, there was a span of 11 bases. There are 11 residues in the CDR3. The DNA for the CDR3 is TGCAGCGTTGTGGCCCTGCGAGAGCAGTACTTC. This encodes CSVVALREQYF.

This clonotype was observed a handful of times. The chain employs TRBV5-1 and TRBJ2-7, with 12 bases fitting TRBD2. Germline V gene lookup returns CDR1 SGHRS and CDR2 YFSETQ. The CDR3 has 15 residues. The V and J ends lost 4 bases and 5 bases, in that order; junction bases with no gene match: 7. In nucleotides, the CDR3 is TGCGCCAGCAGCAGCCGGACTAGCGGGAAAAACGAGCAGTACTTC. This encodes CASSSRTSGKNEQYF.

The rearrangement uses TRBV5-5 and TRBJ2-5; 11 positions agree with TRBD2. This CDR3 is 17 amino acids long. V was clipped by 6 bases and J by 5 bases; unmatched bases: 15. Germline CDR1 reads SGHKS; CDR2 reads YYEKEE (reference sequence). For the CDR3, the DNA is TGTGCCAGCATCCAACTACCGACTAGCGGGGTTGGGGAGACCCAGTACTTC. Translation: CASIQLPTSGVGETQYF.

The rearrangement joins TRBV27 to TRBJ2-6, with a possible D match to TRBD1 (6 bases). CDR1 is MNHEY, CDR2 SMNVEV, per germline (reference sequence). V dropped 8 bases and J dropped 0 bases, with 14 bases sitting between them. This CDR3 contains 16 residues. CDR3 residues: CASRGQGHSGANVLTF. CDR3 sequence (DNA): TGTGCCAGCCGCGGGCAGGGACACTCTGGGGCCAACGTCCTGACTTTC.

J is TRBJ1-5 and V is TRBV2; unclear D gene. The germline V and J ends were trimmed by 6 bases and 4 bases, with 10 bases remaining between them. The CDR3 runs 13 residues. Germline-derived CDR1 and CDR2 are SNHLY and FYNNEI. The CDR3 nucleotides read TGTGCCAGCAGGCTGGGCCCAAATCAGCCCCAGCATTTT. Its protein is CASRLGPNQPQHF.

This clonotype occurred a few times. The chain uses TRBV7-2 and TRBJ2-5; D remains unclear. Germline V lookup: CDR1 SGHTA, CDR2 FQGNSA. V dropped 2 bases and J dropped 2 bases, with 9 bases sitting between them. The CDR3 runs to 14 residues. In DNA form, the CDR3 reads TGTGCCAGCAGCTTACAGCCCGCGCAAGAGACCCAGTACTTC. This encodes CASSLQPAQETQYF.